The 3 T cell receptor beta chains below come from one sample, sequenced in a study of T cell repertoires in cytomegalovirus infection. TCRdb reanalysed the reads using MiXCR and keeps one entry per CDR3 protein. The profile shows about 700,000 distinct CDR3 sequences, approximately 33% of them singletons. Antigens of these TCRs are unknown. This specimen was cultured PBMCs, taken from culture after CMV antigen stimulation. These receptors came from a human donor in good health (CMV status not recorded). Some clones in this sample may be carry-over from other donors' samples.

As for this clonotype: The junction shows a germline mismatch at one end, possibly a read error. V is TRBV4-1 and J is TRBJ2-1, with TRBD2 matching over 9 bases. The CDR3 consists of 12 residues. Germline loops: CDR1 MGHRA, CDR2 YSYEKL. CDR3 bases: TGCGCCAGCAGCCAAGAGCTAGCGGGGTTGGTCTTC. Residues: CASSQELAGLVF.

The CDR3 nucleotides read TGTGCCAGCAGCTTAAGCAGCGGGACGTACCAAGAGACCCAGTACTTC. This gives the protein CASSLSSGTYQETQYF. The chain couples TRBV7-9 to TRBJ2-5; 7 bases map to TRBD2. CDR1 and CDR2 from the germline V gene are SEHNR and FQNEAQ (reference sequence). V dropped 2 bases and J dropped 0; count of bases not matched to a gene: 6. The CDR3 covers 16 residues.

This chain joins TRBV6-1 and TRBJ2-3, with TRBD2 identical over 10 bases. V dropped 5 bases and J dropped 2; count of bases not matched to a gene: 7. CDR1 MNHNS and CDR2 SASEGT come from the germline V gene. The CDR3 totals 16 residues. In nucleotides, the CDR3 is TGTGCCAGCAGTTCGGAACTAGCGGGACACACAGATACGCAGTATTTT. This gives the protein CASSSELAGHTDTQYF.